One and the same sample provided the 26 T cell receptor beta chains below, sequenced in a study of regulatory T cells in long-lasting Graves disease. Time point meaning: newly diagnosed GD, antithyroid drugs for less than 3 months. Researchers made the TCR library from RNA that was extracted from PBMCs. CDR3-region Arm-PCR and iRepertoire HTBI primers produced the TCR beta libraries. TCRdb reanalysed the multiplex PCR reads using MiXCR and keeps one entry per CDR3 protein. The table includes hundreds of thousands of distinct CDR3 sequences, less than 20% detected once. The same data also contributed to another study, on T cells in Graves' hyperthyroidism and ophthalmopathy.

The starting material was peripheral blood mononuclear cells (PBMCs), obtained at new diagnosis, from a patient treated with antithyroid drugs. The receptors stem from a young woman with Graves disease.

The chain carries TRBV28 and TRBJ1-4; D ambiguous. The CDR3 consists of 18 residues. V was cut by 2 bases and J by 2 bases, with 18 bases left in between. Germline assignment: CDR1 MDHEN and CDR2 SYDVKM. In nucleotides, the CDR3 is TGTGCCAGCAGTTTACCGAAGACAACAGTTATGACTAATGAAAAACTGTTTTTT. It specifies CASSLPKTTVMTNEKLFF.

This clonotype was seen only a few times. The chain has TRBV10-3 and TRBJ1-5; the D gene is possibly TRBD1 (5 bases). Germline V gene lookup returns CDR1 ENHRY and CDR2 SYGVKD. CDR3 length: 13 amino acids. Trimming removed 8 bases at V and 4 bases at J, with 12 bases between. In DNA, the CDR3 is TGTGCCATCCGGGGGAATGAGAATCAGCCCCAGCATTTT. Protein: CAIRGNENQPQHF.

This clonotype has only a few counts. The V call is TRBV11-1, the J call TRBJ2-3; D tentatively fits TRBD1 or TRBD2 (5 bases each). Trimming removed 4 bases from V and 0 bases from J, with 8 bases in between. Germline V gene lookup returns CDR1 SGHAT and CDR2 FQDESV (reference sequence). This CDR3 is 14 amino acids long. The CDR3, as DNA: TGTGCCAGCAGCTGGGGGTCTAGCACAGATACGCAGTATTTT. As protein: CASSWGSSTDTQYF. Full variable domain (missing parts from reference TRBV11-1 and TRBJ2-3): EAEVAQSPRYKITEKSQAVAFWCDPISGHATLYWYRQILGQGPELLVQFQDESVVDDSQLPKDRFSAERLKGVDSTLKIQPAELGDSAMYLCASSWGSSTDTQYFGPGTRLTVL.

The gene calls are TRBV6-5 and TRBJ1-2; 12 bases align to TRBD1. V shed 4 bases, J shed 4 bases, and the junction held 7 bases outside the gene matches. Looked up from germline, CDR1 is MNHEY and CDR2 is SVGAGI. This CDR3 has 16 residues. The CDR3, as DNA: TGTGCCAGCAGTTCCTCCGGGACAGGGGGCGCCTATGGCTACACCTTC. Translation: CASSSSGTGGAYGYTF.

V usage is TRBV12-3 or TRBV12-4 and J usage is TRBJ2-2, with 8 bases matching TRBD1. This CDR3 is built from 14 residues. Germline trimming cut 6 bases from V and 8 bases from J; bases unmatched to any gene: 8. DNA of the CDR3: TGTGCCAGCAGCCGAGACAGGGGTGGTGGGGAGCTGTTTTTT. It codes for CASSRDRGGGELFF.

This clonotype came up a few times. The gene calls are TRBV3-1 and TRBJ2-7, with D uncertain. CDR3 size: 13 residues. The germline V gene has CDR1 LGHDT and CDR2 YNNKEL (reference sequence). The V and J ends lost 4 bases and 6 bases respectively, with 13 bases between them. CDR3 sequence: CASSLTSVFEQYF. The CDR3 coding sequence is TGTGCCAGCAGCCTTACGTCGGTGTTCGAGCAGTACTTC.

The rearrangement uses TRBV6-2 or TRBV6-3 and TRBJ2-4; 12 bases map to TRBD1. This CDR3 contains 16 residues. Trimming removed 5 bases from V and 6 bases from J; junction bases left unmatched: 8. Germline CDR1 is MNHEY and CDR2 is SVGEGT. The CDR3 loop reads CASSLKPGQGANIQYF. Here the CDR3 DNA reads TGTGCCAGCAGTCTCAAACCGGGACAGGGGGCAAACATTCAGTACTTC.

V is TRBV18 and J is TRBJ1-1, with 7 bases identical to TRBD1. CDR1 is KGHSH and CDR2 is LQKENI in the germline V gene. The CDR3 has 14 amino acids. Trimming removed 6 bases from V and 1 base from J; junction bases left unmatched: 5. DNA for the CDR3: TGTGCCAGCTCTTGGAACAGGGGGAACACTGAAGCTTTCTTT. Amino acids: CASSWNRGNTEAFF.

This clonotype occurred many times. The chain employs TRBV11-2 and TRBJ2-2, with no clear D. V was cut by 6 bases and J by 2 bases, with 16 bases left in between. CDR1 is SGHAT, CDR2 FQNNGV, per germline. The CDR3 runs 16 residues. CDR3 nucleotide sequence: TGTGCCAGCAGATCCTCCGGTAACCTCAACACCGGGGAGCTGTTTTTT. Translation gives CASRSSGNLNTGELFF.

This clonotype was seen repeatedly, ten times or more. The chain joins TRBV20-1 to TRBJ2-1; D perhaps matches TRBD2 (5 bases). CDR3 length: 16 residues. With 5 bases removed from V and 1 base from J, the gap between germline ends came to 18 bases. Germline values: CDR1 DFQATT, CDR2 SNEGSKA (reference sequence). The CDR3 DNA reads TGCAGTGCTGGAGCCGAGGGAGTTCGGTCCTACAATGAGCAGTTCTTC. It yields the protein CSAGAEGVRSYNEQFF.

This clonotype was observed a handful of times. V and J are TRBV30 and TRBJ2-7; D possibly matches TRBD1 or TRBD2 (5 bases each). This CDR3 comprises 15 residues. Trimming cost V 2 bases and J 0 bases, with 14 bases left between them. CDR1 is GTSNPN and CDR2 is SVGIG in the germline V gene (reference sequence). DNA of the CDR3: TGTGCCTGGAGTCGTCGGGACGAAGACTCCTACGAGCAGTACTTC. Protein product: CAWSRRDEDSYEQYF.

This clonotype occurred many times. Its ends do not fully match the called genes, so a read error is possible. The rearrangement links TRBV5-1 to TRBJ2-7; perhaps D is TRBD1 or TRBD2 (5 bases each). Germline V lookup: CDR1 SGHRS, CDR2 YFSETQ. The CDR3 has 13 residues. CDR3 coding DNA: TGTGCCAGCAGCTTAAGGGACCCCTACGAGCAGTACTTC. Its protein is CASSLRDPYEQYF.

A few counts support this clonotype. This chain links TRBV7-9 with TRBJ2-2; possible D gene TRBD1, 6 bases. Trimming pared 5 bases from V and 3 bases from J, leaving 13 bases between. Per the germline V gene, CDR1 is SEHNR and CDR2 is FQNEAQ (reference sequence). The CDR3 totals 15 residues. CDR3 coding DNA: TGTGCCAGCAGCCAAGGGGACACACACACCGGGGAGCTGTTTTTT. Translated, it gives CASSQGDTHTGELFF. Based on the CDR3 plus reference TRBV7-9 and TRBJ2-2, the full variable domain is DTGVSQNPRHKITKRGQNVTFRCDPISEHNRLYWYRQTLGQGPEFLTYFQNEAQLEKSRLLSDRFSAERPKGSFSTLEIQRTEQGDSAMYLCASSQGDTHTGELFFGEGSRLTVL.

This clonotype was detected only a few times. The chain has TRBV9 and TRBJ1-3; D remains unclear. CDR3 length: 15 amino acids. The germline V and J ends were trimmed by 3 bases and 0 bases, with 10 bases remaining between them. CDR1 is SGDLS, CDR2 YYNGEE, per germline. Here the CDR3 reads CASSAAGDSGNTIYF. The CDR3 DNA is TGTGCCAGCAGCGCCGCAGGAGACTCTGGAAACACCATATATTTT.

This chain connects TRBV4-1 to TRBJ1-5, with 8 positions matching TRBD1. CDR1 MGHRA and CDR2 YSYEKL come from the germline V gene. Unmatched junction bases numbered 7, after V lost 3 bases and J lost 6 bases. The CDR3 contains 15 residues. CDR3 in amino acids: CASSHPDRVGQPQHF. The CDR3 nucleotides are TGCGCCAGCAGCCACCCGGACAGGGTGGGTCAGCCCCAGCATTTT.

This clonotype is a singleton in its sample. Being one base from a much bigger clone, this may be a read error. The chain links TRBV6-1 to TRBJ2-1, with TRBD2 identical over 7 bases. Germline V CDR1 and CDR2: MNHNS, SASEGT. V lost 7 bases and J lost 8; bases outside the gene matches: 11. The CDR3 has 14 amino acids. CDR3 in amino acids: CASTSGIRGYEQFF. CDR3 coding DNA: TGTGCCAGCACTAGCGGAATAAGAGGGTATGAGCAGTTCTTC.

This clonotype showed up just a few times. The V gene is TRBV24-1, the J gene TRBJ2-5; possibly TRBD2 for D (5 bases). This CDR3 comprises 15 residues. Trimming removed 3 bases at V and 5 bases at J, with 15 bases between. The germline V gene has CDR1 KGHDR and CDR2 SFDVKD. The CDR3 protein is CATSDARDSSETQYF. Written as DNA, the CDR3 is TGTGCCACCAGTGATGCCCGGGATTCCTCGGAGACCCAGTACTTC.

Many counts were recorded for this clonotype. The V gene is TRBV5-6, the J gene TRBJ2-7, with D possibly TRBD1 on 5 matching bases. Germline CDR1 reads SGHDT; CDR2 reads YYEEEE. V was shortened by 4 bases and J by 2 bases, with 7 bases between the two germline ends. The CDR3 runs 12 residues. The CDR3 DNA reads TGTGCCAGCAGCAAGGACACCTACGAGCAGTACTTC. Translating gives CASSKDTYEQYF. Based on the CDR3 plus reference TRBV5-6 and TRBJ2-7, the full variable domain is DAGVTQSPTHLIKTRGQQVTLRCSPKSGHDTVSWYQQALGQGPQFIFQYYEEEERQRGNFPDRFSGHQFPNYSSELNVNALLLGDSALYLCASSKDTYEQYFGPGTRLTVT.

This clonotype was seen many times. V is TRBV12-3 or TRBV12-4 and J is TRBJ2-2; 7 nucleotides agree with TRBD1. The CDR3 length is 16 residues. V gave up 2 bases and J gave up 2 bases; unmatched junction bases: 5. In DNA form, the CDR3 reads TGTGCCAGCAGTTTACATTGGGACAGTAACACCGGGGAGCTGTTTTTT. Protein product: CASSLHWDSNTGELFF.

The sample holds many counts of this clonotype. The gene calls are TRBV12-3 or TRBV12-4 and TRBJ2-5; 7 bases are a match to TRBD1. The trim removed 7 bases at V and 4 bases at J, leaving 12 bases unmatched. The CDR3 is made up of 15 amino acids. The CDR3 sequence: CASTQGDLYGETQYF. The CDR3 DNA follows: TGTGCCAGCACCCAGGGGGACCTCTACGGAGAGACCCAGTACTTC.

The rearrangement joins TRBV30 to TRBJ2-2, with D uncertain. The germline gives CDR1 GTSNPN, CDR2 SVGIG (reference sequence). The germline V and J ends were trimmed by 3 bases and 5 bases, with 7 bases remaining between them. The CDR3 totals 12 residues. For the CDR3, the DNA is TGTGCCTGGAGGCTGATGACCGGGGAGCTGTTTTTT. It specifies CAWRLMTGELFF.

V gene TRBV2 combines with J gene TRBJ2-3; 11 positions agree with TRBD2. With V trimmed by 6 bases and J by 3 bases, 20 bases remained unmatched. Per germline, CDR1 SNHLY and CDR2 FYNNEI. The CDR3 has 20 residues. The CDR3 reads CASSPSVLAGGPWTTDTQYF. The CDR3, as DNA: TGTGCCAGCAGCCCCTCGGTGCTAGCGGGAGGACCTTGGACGACAGATACGCAGTATTTT.

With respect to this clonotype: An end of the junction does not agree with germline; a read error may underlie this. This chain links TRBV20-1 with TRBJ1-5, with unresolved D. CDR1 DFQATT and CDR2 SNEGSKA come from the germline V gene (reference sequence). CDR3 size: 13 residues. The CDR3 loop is CSATWLSNQPQHF. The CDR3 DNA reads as TGCAGCGCTACATGGCTTAGCAATCAGCCCCAGCATTTT.

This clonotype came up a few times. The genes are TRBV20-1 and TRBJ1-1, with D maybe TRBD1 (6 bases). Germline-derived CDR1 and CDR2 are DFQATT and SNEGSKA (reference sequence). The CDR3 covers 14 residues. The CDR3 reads CSHRRQAMNTEAFF. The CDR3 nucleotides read TGCAGCCACCGCCGACAGGCGATGAACACTGAAGCTTTCTTT.

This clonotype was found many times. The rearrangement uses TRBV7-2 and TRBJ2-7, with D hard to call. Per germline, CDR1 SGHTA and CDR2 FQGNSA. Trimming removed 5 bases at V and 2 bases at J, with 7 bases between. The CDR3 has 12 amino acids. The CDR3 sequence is CASSAMTYEQYF. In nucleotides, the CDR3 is TGTGCCAGCAGCGCCATGACCTACGAGCAGTACTTC.

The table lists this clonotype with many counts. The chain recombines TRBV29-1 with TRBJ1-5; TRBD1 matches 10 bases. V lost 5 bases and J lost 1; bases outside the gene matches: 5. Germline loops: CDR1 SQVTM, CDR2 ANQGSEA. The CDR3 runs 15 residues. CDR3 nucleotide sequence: TGCAGCGTTTCCGGGACAGGGGACAGCAATCAGCCCCAGCATTTT. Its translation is CSVSGTGDSNQPQHF. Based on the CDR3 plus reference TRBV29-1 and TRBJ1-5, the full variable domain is SAVISQKPSRDICQRGTSLTIQCQVDSQVTMMFWYRQQPGQSLTLIATANQGSEATYESGFVIDKFPISRPNLTFSTLTVSNMSPEDSSIYLCSVSGTGDSNQPQHFGDGTRLSIL.